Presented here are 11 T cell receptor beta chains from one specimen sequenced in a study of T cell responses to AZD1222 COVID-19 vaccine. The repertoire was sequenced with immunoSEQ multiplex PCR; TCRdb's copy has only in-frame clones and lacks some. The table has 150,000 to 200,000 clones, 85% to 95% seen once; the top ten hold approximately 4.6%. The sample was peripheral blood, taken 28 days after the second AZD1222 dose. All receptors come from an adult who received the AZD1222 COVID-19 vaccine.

This chain's CDR3 is CAISQGTSGGTDTQYF. The CDR3 DNA is TGTGCCATCAGTCAAGGGACTAGCGGGGGTACAGATACGCAGTATTTT. The gene calls are TRBV10-3 and TRBJ2-3; 14 bases agree with TRBD2. Per germline, CDR1 ENHRY and CDR2 SYGVKD. Trimming at V came to 5 bases and at J to 3 bases, leaving 4 bases not matched to a gene. CDR3 size: 16 residues.

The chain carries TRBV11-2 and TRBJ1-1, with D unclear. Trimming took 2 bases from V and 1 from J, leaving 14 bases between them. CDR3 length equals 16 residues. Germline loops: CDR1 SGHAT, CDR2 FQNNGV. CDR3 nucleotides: TGTGCCAGCAGCTTACGAACACAGATAACGAACACTGAAGCTTTCTTT. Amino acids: CASSLRTQITNTEAFF.

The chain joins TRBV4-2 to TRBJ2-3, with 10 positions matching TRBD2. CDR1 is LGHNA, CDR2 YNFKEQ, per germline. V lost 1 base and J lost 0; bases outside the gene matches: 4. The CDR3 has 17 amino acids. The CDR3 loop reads CASSQGTSGISTDTQYF. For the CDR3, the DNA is TGTGCCAGCAGCCAAGGGACTAGCGGAATTAGCACAGATACGCAGTATTTT.

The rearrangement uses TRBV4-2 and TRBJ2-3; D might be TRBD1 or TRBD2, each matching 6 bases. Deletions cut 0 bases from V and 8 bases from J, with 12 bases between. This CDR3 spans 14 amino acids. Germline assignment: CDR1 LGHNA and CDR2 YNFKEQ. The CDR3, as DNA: TGTGCCAGCAGCCAAGATCGGGGGACACTTACGCAGTATTTT. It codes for CASSQDRGTLTQYF.

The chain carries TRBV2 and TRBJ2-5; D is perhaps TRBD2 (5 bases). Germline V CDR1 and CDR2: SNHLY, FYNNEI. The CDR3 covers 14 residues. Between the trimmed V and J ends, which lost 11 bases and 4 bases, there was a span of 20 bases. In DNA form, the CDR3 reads TGTGCCCGGAACGGGATCCCAGAGGCAGAGACCCAGTACTTC. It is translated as CARNGIPEAETQYF.

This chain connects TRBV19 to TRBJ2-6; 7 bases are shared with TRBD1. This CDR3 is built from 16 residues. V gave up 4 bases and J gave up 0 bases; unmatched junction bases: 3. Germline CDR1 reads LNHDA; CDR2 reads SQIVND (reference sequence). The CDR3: CASSTGQTSGANVLTF. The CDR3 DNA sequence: TGTGCCAGTAGTACGGGACAGACCTCTGGGGCCAACGTCCTGACTTTC.

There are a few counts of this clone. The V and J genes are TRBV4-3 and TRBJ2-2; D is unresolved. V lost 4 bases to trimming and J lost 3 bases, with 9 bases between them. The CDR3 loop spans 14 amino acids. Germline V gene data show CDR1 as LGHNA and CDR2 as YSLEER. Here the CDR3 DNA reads TGCGCCAGCAGCCTCCGGGTAGACACCGGGGAGCTGTTTTTT. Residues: CASSLRVDTGELFF.

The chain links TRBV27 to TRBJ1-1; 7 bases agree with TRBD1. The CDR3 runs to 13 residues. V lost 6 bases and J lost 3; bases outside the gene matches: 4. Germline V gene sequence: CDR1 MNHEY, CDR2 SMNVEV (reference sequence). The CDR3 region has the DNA TGTGCCAGCAGACGGGACAGTTACACTGAAGCTTTCTTT. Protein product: CASRRDSYTEAFF.

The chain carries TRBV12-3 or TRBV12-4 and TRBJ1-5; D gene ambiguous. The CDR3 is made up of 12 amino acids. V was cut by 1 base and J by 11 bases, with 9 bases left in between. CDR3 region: CASSLDEAAQHF. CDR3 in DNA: TGTGCCAGCAGTTTAGACGAGGCGGCCCAGCATTTT.

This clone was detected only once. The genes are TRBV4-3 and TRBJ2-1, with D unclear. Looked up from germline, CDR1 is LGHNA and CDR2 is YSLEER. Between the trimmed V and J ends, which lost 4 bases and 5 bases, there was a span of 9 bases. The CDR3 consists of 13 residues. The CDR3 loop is CASSPRRHNEQFF. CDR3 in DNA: TGCGCCAGCAGCCCCAGACGCCACAATGAGCAGTTCTTC.

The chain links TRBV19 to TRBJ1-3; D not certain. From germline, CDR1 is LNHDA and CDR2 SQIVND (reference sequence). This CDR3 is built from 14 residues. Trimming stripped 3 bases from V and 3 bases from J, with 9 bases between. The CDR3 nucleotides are TGTGCCAGTAGTATGGGATTGGTTGGAAACACCATATATTTT. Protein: CASSMGLVGNTIYF.